The present TCR beta chain was sequenced within a study of blood T cell repertoires in COVID-19 (dated by TCRdb to the early 2020s). Broadly, across the study: Samples covering the acute and convalescent phases of COVID-19 were provided by collaborators in the United States, Italy and Spain. The material from the prospective study consisted of cDNA or gDNA derived from T cells, B-cell-depleted T cells, or PBMCs. Deeply sampled blood TCRbeta repertoires from subjects exposed to, actively infected with, or recovered from COVID-19 were included in the dataset. The repertoires were released in a freely available public database meant as a resource for research on the immune response to SARS-CoV-2. Samples came from the ongoing ImmuneRACE study (first 160 participants) plus 1,254 subjects from 6 global collaborators. Nearly every sample came with metadata listing a de-identified subject ID, COVID-19 status, age in years and sex. Where HLA class I and class II types were available, the types were taken from metadata supplied by the sample provider, not from assay-based typing.

The CDR3 starts with the cysteine, ends with the phenylalanine, and has 13 residues. Kept here is only the CDR3 DNA, which spans 39 bases and is read in frame from base 1. As encoded in the germline V gene, CDR1 is MGHDK while CDR2 is SYGVNS. The V and J ends are trimmed by 3 bases and 0 bases, leaving 6 bases between them. TCRbeta CDR3 regions were amplified from genomic DNA by means of the immunoSEQ Assay, a bias-controlled multiplex PCR. Per the original workflow: Nucleated cell counts per sample were estimated from amplification of reference gene primers within the assay. To quantify the absolute abundance of each unique TCRbeta CDR3 rearrangement, sequence reads were collapsed and filtered. For each sample, productive Simpson clonality was calculated by taking the square root of Simpson's diversity index across productive rearrangements. Imported from immuneACCESS, the table was reduced by TCRdb to in-frame sequences with V and J called. These copies leave out some clones; in studies compared against another copy, an unresolved V gene accounts for under half, and the cause of the remainder is not known. Clonal size and the V and J genes are those of that table, whereas D and trimming came from the DNA. The sample records more than 350,000 clones, around 89% of which are singletons. Together, the top ten hold approximately 1% of the sample.

Study-wide findings and limitations: How much clinical and demographic metadata was included differed by source and by participant, and the metadata was provided uncurated.

Enrolling through a virtual design, the prospective study's participants ranged in age from roughly 18 to 95 years and lived across approximately 25 United States geographic areas. Cohort assignment in the prospective study relied on participant-reported clinical history from a screening survey and a study questionnaire. ImmuneRACE Cohort 3 recovered participants were defined by two consecutive negative NP/OP PCR tests, healthcare professional clearance, or symptom resolution. In the prospective study, mobile phlebotomists collected whole blood, serum and a nasopharyngeal or oropharyngeal swab from each participant. Additional blood draws and questionnaires over an approximately two-month period could optionally be provided by prospective study participants. Before DNA extraction, blood samples from the prospective study were shipped at room temperature or frozen. Regarding this clone: No cognate antigen has been identified for it. The input lacks base qualities; no much larger clone sits a single base away.

Sequencing was done on a sample of PBMCs or T cells enriched from blood (not recorded which). Rearrangement joined TRBV25-1 to TRBJ2-7; no D segment can be confidently identified. The TCR originated in a man aged 18 to 30 who had recovered from COVID-19. The bases are TGTGCCAGCAGTGACCCCAGCTCCTACGAGCAGTACTTC. This codes for CASSDPSSYEQYF.